This entry lists 21 T cell receptor beta chains sequenced from one sample in a study of response to subunit inactivated influenza vaccine. TCRdb fed the RT-PCR reads into MiXCR, producing one record per CDR3 protein. The table has 500,000 to 600,000 distinct CDR3 sequences, approximately 14% seen once; the top ten hold roughly 10%. Material: PBMCs from blood, obtained about 13 days after vaccination. The receptor set was obtained from a man aged 50-59 years who received an inactivated influenza vaccine.

V and J are TRBV7-9 and TRBJ2-5; 7 bases align to TRBD1. The V and J ends lost 3 bases and 4 bases, in that order; junction bases with no gene match: 14. Germline V gives CDR1 SEHNR, CDR2 FQNEAQ (reference sequence). The CDR3 totals 17 residues. DNA for the CDR3: TGTGCCAGCAGCTTCCCTAAGAAGGGGGCGGTTTTAGAGACCCAGTACTTC. Translation gives CASSFPKKGAVLETQYF.

CDR3 sequence reads: CASSWTGVGEQYF. DNA for the CDR3: TGTGCCAGCAGTTGGACAGGGGTCGGGGAGCAGTACTTC. The rearrangement links TRBV6-2 or TRBV6-3 to TRBJ2-7; TRBD1 matches at 9 bases. J was trimmed by 7 bases and V by 4 bases; bases with no gene match: 5. This CDR3 comprises 13 residues. Germline CDR1 and CDR2: MNHEY and SVGEGT.

This clonotype was observed a handful of times. The chain is built from TRBV15 and TRBJ2-7; 7 bases map to TRBD1. CDR3 length: 14 amino acids. Trimming removed 3 bases from V and 6 bases from J; junction bases left unmatched: 8. Germline V gives CDR1 LNHNV, CDR2 YYDKDF (reference sequence). The chain's CDR3 is CATSSLRQGGEQYF. The CDR3 DNA reads TGTGCCACCAGCAGCCTTCGACAGGGTGGCGAGCAGTACTTC.

The CDR3 DNA reads TGCAGTGCTAGAGTTGCGGTACCCCGGGCCCCGGCAGGGTCTGATGAGCAGTTCTTC. It translates to CSARVAVPRAPAGSDEQFF. V is TRBV20-1 and J is TRBJ2-1; D perhaps matches TRBD1 (5 bases). Trimming removed 1 base from V and 8 bases from J, with 30 bases in between. This CDR3 region has 19 residues. Germline CDR1 and CDR2: DFQATT and SNEGSKA (reference sequence).

This sequence joins TRBV11-2 and TRBJ2-2; TRBD1 or TRBD2 may be the D gene (6 bases each). V lost 4 bases and J lost 7, with 16 bases in between. The germline CDR1 and CDR2 sequences are SGHAT and FQNNGV. This CDR3 contains 15 residues. The CDR3 sequence is CASSSTGMEGGELFF. As DNA, the CDR3 is TGTGCCAGCAGCTCTACAGGGATGGAGGGCGGGGAGCTGTTTTTT.

The chain uses TRBV24-1 and TRBJ2-3, with D unresolved. CDR1 and CDR2 (germline): KGHDR, SFDVKD. CDR3 length: 13 amino acids. Between the trimmed V and J ends, which lost 6 bases and 2 bases, there was a span of 8 bases. The CDR3 region is CATSYGFTDTQYF. The CDR3 nucleotides are TGTGCCACCAGTTACGGATTCACAGATACGCAGTATTTT.

This clonotype was detected only a few times. V and J are TRBV28 and TRBJ2-7; weak D call: TRBD1 (5 bases). Germline CDR1 reads MDHEN; CDR2 reads SYDVKM. Trimming shortened V by 3 bases and J by 3 bases, and 12 bases separated the two germline ends. The CDR3 has 14 amino acids. CDR3 nucleotides: TGTGCCAGCAGTTTGCGACAGCCGGACTACGAGCAGTACTTC. As protein: CASSLRQPDYEQYF.

This chain joins TRBV20-1 and TRBJ1-5; D perhaps matches TRBD1 (5 bases). The CDR3 has 16 amino acids. V shed 0 bases and J shed 0 bases, with 12 bases lying between them. The germline CDR1 and CDR2 sequences are DFQATT and SNEGSKA (reference sequence). CDR3 sequence: CSARDPTVYSNQPQHF. For the CDR3, the DNA is TGCAGTGCTAGAGACCCGACAGTCTATAGCAATCAGCCCCAGCATTTT.

This clonotype was counted a single time. At one end, the junction sequence differs from germline, possibly due to a read error. The V gene is TRBV5-6, the J gene TRBJ2-1, with D perhaps TRBD1 (5 bases). The CDR3 runs to 13 residues. Per the germline V gene, CDR1 is SGHDT and CDR2 is YYEEEE. The DNA of the CDR3 is TGTGCCAGAAGCTTGACTGACAGAAATGAGCAGTTCTTC. This sequence encodes CARSLTDRNEQFF.

The chain carries TRBV29-1 and TRBJ1-5; 9 positions match TRBD1. Germline values: CDR1 SQVTM, CDR2 ANQGSEA. After removal of 5 bases from V and 6 bases from J, the junction contained 5 bases not matched to a gene. The CDR3 runs 13 residues. The CDR3 protein is CSVRQGGSQPQHF. Written as DNA, the CDR3 is TGCAGCGTTCGACAGGGGGGAAGTCAGCCCCAGCATTTT.

This clonotype was observed a handful of times. This chain links TRBV10-3 with TRBJ2-7; 11 bases are a match to TRBD2. Unmatched junction bases numbered 6, after V lost 0 bases and J lost 5 bases. CDR3 length: 16 amino acids. Germline values: CDR1 ENHRY, CDR2 SYGVKD. CDR3 sequence reads: CAISESLLAGDHEQYF. The CDR3, as DNA: TGTGCCATCAGTGAGTCTTTACTAGCGGGAGATCACGAGCAGTACTTC.

The chain's CDR3 is CASSLGGGGELFF. In DNA form, the CDR3 reads TGTGCCAGCAGCTTAGGAGGTGGCGGGGAGCTGTTTTTT. This chain joins TRBV7-2 and TRBJ2-2; D is undetermined. The germline V gene encodes CDR1 SGHTA and CDR2 FQGNSA. The CDR3 consists of 13 residues. Trimming removed 1 base from V and 7 bases from J, with 7 bases in between.

The gene calls are TRBV27 and TRBJ2-4, with D possibly matching TRBD2 (7 bases). Germline values: CDR1 MNHEY, CDR2 SMNVEV (reference sequence). Trimming pared 5 bases from V and 0 bases from J, leaving 17 bases between. The length of the CDR3 is 17 residues. The DNA for the CDR3 is TGTGCCAGCAGTCCCCACGGGGGGCTAGGAGCCAAAAACATTCAGTACTTC. Protein sequence: CASSPHGGLGAKNIQYF.

The gene calls are TRBV6-2 or TRBV6-3 and TRBJ2-2; the D is unclear. The V end lost 6 bases, the J end lost 3 bases, and 14 bases lay between the germline ends. Germline lookup yields CDR1 MNHEY and CDR2 SVGEGT. The CDR3 contains 15 residues. Here the CDR3 DNA reads TGTGCCAGCAGACCACCCCTGGTGGACACCGGGGAGCTGTTTTTT. This gives the protein CASRPPLVDTGELFF.

This clonotype was recorded a few times. This chain uses TRBV7-2 with TRBJ1-4, with TRBD1 as a possible D gene (6 bases). The CDR3 contains 15 residues. Deletions cut 5 bases from V and 8 bases from J, with 18 bases between. Germline CDR1 reads SGHTA; CDR2 reads FQGNSA. DNA of the CDR3: TGTGCCAGCAGCCCCCGGGGGGCTACGATGGAAAAACTGTTTTTT. It translates to CASSPRGATMEKLFF. The full variable domain, in which reference TRBV7-2 and TRBJ1-4 provide the parts outside the CDR3, is GAGVSQSPSNKVTEKGKDVELRCDPISGHTALYWYRQSLGQGLEFLIYFQGNSAPDKSGLPSDRFSAERTGGSVSTLTIQRTQQEDSAVYLCASSPRGATMEKLFFGSGTQLSVL.

This clonotype showed up many times. The chain recombines TRBV9 with TRBJ1-1; no reliable D call. Between the trimmed V and J ends, which lost 1 base and 4 bases, there was a span of 8 bases. CDR3 length: 13 amino acids. CDR1 and CDR2 (germline): SGDLS, YYNGEE. As DNA, the CDR3 is TGTGCCAGCAGCGTACAGGATTTCACTGAAGCTTTCTTT. This translates into CASSVQDFTEAFF. The full variable domain, rest sourced from reference TRBV9 and TRBJ1-1, is DSGVTQTPKHLITATGQRVTLRCSPRSGDLSVYWYQQSLDQGLQFLIQYYNGEERAKGNILERFSAQQFPDLHSELNLSSLELGDSALYFCASSVQDFTEAFFGQGTRLTVV.

The chain links TRBV4-2 to TRBJ2-2; perhaps TRBD1 as D (6 bases). V lost 0 bases and J 4 bases, leaving 12 bases between the germline ends. CDR3 length: 16 amino acids. Germline V CDR1 and CDR2: LGHNA, YNFKEQ. The CDR3 loop reads CASSQDFTGITGELFF. The CDR3 region has the DNA TGTGCCAGCAGCCAAGATTTCACAGGGATCACCGGGGAGCTGTTTTTT.

This clonotype appeared many times. V is TRBV10-2 and J is TRBJ2-7, with D uncertain. Germline V gene data show CDR1 as WSHSY and CDR2 as SAAADI. The CDR3 consists of 13 residues. Between the trimmed V and J ends, which lost 0 bases and 2 bases, there was a span of 5 bases. The CDR3 nucleotides read TGCGCCAGCAGTGAGTCTAGCCCCTACGAGCAGTACTTC. Translation gives CASSESSPYEQYF.

This clonotype was seen many times. The chain links TRBV12-3 or TRBV12-4 to TRBJ2-7; 7 bases align to TRBD2. This CDR3 has 14 residues. The V gene end was trimmed by 8 bases and the J gene end by 4 bases; junction bases not matched to a gene: 11. The CDR3 DNA reads as TGTGCCAGCGATCCCCTAGCGGAAAATTACGAGCAGTACTTC. It is translated as CASDPLAENYEQYF.

This clonotype was seen only a few times. The rearrangement joins TRBV7-9 to TRBJ2-1; D unclear. V lost 1 base and J 10 bases, leaving 11 bases between the germline ends. Germline V gene sequence: CDR1 SEHNR, CDR2 FQNEAQ (reference sequence). CDR3 size: 13 residues. CDR3 sequence reads: CASSLEGRAEQFF. For the CDR3, the DNA is TGTGCCAGCAGCTTAGAAGGAAGGGCCGAGCAGTTCTTC.

This clonotype was picked up many times. The rearrangement uses TRBV20-1 and TRBJ2-4; D gene uncertain. Germline CDR1 and CDR2: DFQATT and SNEGSKA (reference sequence). The CDR3 is 14 amino acids. V lost 1 base to trimming and J lost 4 bases, with 11 bases between them. The CDR3 is CSARGSESKNIQYF. Written as DNA, the CDR3 is TGCAGTGCTAGAGGGTCGGAGAGTAAAAACATTCAGTACTTC.